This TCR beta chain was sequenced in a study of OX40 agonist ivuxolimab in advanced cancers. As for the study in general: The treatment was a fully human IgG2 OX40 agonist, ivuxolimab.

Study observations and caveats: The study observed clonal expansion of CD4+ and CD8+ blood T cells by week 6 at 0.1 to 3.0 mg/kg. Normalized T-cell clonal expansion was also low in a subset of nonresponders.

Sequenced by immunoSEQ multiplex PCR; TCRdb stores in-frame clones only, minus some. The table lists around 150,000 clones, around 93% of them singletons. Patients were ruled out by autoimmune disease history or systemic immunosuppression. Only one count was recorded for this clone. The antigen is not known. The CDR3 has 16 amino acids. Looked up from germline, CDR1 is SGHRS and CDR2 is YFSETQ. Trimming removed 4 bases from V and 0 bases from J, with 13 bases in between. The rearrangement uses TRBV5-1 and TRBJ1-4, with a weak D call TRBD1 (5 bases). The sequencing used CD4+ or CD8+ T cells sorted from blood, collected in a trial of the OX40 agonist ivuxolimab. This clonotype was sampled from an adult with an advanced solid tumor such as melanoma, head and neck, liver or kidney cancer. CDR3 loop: CASSPGHASTNEKLFF. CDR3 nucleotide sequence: TGCGCCAGCAGCCCAGGACACGCGTCAACTAATGAAAAACTGTTTTTT.